This T cell receptor beta chain originates from a study of early T cells in non-severe SARS-CoV-2 infection. Whole-study context: The authors sequenced bulk RNA from unsorted whole blood, leaving chains unpaired. Findings and limits, study-wide: Matching results from VDJdb favored anti-spike CD8 responses, leaving private and CD4 specificities undetected.

One entry per CDR3 protein, called by TCRdb with MiXCR from the 5' RACE reads. The table lists tens of thousands of distinct CDR3 sequences, around 7% of them singletons. A note on this clonotype: Its antigen is as yet unknown.

This CDR3 has 19 amino acids. This sequence joins TRBV12-2 and TRBJ2-1; the DNA was not used to check the table's D call, TRBD2. TRBV12-2 is a listed pseudogene. This receptor was obtained from an adult who was a healthcare worker with PCR-confirmed SARS-CoV-2 infection or an uninfected control (not recorded which). The sequenced sample consisted of whole blood. CDR3: CASRRFCPVTSGTYNEQFF. The CDR3 DNA reads as TGTGCAAGTCGCCGGTTCTGCCCCGTCACTAGCGGAACGTACAATGAGCAGTTCTTC.